The following is a TCR beta chain sequence with its context. Its antigen is as yet unknown. These data belong to a study of a mutant IDH1 vaccine in newly diagnosed glioma. For the study at large: First vaccine doses came 4-6 weeks after radiotherapy alone, or with temozolomide cycles. The study's findings and limits: Vaccine-induced immune responses occurred in 90% to 95% of patients.

Documented time point: week 35, safety follow-up. The vaccine gave 300 ug of a 20-mer mutant IDH1 peptide subcutaneously per dose. Patients carried new grade 3 or 4 IDH1-mutant astrocytomas lacking nuclear ATRX. This CDR3 spans 15 amino acids. Between the trimmed V and J ends, which lost 6 bases and 7 bases, there was a span of 19 bases. The germline V gene encodes CDR1 LNHDA and CDR2 SQIVND (reference sequence). Measured with immunoSEQ multiplex PCR; TCRdb has only the in-frame clones, and not every one. This sample has 45,000 to 55,000 clones, with less than 80% found just once. The source is a man in his forties or fifties with glioma. This specimen was PBMCs, taken from a glioma patient whose treatment included an IDH1 peptide vaccine. The chain is built from TRBV19 and TRBJ2-1; D gene unclear. The CDR3 DNA follows: TGTGCCAGTAGAGATGGTGCCCCAGTGGTGAATGAGCAGTTCTTC. Translated, it gives CASRDGAPVVNEQFF.